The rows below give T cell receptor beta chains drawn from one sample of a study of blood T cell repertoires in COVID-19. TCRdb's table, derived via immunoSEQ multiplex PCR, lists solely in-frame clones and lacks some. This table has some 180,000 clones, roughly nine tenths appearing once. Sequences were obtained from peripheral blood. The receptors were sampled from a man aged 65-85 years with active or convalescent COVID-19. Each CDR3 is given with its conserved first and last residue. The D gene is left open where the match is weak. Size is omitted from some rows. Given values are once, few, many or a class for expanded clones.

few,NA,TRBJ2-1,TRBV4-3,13,TGCGCCAGCGGGCGGGACGGCTACAATGAGCAGTTCTTC,CASGRDGYNEQFF
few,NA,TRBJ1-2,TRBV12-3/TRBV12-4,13,TGTGCCAGCAGTTTTGCCCAAAGAGGGGGCTACACCTTC,CASSFAQRGGYTF
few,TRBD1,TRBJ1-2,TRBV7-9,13,TGTGCCAGCAGCTCTTGGACAGGGACTGACTACACCTTC,CASSSWTGTDYTF
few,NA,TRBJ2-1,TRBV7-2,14,TGTGCCAGCAGTTCGGGGGTTTGGGGCAATGAGCAGTTCTTC,CASSSGVWGNEQFF
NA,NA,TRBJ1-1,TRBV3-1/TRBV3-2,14,TGTGCCAGCAGCCAGGAACAGGGTTACACTGAAGCTTTCTTT,CASSQEQGYTEAFF
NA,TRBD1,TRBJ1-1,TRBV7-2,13,TGTGCCAGCAGCTCCTCGGACAGGCATGAAGCTTTCTTT,CASSSSDRHEAFF
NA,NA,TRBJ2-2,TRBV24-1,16,TGTGCCACCAGTGATCCCCGGGACTTCAACACCGGGGAGCTGTTTTTT,CATSDPRDFNTGELFF
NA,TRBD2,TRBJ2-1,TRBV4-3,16,TGCGCCAGCAGCCAAAAGCTAGCGGGGGGGTACAATGAGCAGTTCTTC,CASSQKLAGGYNEQFF
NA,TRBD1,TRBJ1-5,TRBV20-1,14,TGCAGTGCTAGTAGAGGGGGCAGAGATCAGCCCCAGCATTTT,CSASRGGRDQPQHF
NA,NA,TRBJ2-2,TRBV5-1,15,TGCGCCAGCCGCACTCTAGCGACGAACACCGGGGAGCTGTTTTTT,CASRTLATNTGELFF
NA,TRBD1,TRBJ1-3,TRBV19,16,TGTGCCAGTAGTGTGGGGCGGACAGGGGCAGGAAACACCATATATTTT,CASSVGRTGAGNTIYF
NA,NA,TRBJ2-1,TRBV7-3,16,TGTGCCAGCAGCTTAAATCAGGCGGGGTCTTTGAATGAGCAGTTCTTC,CASSLNQAGSLNEQFF
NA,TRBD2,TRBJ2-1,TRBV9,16,TGTGCCAGCAGCGTAGGGGCTAGCGGGGGATACAATGAGCAGTTCTTC,CASSVGASGGYNEQFF
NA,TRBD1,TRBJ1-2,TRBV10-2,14,TGCGCCAGCACCCGGACAGGGGCGGGATATGGCTACACCTTC,CASTRTGAGYGYTF
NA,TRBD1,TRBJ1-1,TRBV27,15,TGTGCCAGCAGTCGGACGAGGGGGCTCGGCACTGAAGCTTTCTTT,CASSRTRGLGTEAFF
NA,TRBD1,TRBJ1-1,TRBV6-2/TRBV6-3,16,TGTGCCAGCAGTAAACCACCAGGGGGTCGGGGCACTGAAGCTTTCTTT,CASSKPPGGRGTEAFF
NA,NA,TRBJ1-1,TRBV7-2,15,TGTGCCAGCAGCTTAGGGAGCAGGGTTAACACTGAAGCTTTCTTT,CASSLGSRVNTEAFF
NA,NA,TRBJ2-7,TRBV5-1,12,TGCGCCAGCAGCTTTGGGGGGTACGAGCAGTACTTC,CASSFGGYEQYF
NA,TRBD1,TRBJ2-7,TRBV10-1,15,TGCGCCAGCAGTGAGTCGATGGGACAGGGTTACGAGCAGTACTTC,CASSESMGQGYEQYF
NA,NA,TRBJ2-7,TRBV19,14,TGTGCCAGTAGTATAGATGTAGGGGCTCGGGAGCAGTACTTC,CASSIDVGAREQYF
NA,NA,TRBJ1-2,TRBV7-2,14,TGTGCCAGCAGTCTAGGGGGGGTGATCTATGGCTACACCTTC,CASSLGGVIYGYTF
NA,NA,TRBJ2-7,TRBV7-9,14,TGTGCCAGCAGCCCCTTGGCAGGTCCCTACGAGCAGTACTTC,CASSPLAGPYEQYF
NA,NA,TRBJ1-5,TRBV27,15,TGTGCCAGCAGTTTATTGTCGGGGAACCCATGGCCCCAGCATTTT,CASSLLSGNPWPQHF
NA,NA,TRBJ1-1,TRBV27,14,TGTGCCAGCAGTCTGAACGGACAGAACACTGAAGCTTTCTTT,CASSLNGQNTEAFF
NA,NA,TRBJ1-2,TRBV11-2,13,TGTGCCAGCAGCCCGGGGGTATACTATGGCTACACCTTC,CASSPGVYYGYTF
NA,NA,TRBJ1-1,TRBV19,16,TGTGCCAGTAGTACGCCCCGACAGGCCTTGGGCACTGAAGCTTTCTTT,CASSTPRQALGTEAFF
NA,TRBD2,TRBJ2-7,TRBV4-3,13,TGCGCCAGCAGCCAAGGAGCGGGGTACGAGCAGTACTTC,CASSQGAGYEQYF
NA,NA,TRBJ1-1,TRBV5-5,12,TGTGCCAGCAGTACAATGAACACTGAAGCTTTCTTT,CASSTMNTEAFF
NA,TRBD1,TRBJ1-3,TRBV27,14,TGTGCCAGGGGACAGGGCCTCTCTGGAAACACCATATATTTT,CARGQGLSGNTIYF
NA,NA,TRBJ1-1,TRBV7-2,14,TGTGCCAGCAGCCTCGGGGGAGGGTGGACTGAAGCTTTCTTT,CASSLGGGWTEAFF
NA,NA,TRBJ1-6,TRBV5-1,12,TGCGCCAGCAGCTCCGCCGGAGGGGTTTCTTACTTT,CASSSAGGVSYF
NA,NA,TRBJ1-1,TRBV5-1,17,TGCGCCAGCAGCTTGGAGCCAGGGGCTGACGTCAACACTGAAGCTTTCTTT,CASSLEPGADVNTEAFF
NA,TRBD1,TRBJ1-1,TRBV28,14,TGTGCCATCGAACCGGCCCGACAGGGAACTGAAGCTTTCTTT,CAIEPARQGTEAFF
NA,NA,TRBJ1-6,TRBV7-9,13,TGTGCCAGCACCCGAGAGTCTTATTCACCCCTCCACTTT,CASTRESYSPLHF
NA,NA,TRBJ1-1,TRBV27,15,TGTGCCAGCAGTTTCCTGGCGGGCGTGGGCACTGAAGCTTTCTTT,CASSFLAGVGTEAFF
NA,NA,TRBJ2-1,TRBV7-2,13,TGTGCCAGCAGCGGACACTCCTACAATGAGCAGTTCTTC,CASSGHSYNEQFF
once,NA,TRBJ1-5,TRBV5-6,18,TGTGCCAGCCTCTCTACTTGTGATGAGGTCTTCTCTAATCAGCCCCAGCATTTT,CASLSTCDEVFSNQPQHF
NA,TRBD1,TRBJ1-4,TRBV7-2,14,TGTGCCAGCAGCGAGGGACAGGGGGCTGAAAAACTGTTTTTT,CASSEGQGAEKLFF
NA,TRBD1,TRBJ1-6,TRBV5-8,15,TGTGCCAGCAGACACCGGACAGGAGGGAATTCACCCCTCCACTTT,CASRHRTGGNSPLHF
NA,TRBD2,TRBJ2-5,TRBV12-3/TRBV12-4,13,TGTGCCAGCACCTTGAGCGGGACTGAGACCCAGTACTTC,CASTLSGTETQYF
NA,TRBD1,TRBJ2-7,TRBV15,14,TGTGCCACCAGCGGATGGACAGGGGGGAGCGAGCAGTACTTC,CATSGWTGGSEQYF
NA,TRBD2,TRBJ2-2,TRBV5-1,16,TGCGCCAGCAGCTTCTCACTAGCGGGCAACACCGGGGAGCTGTTTTTT,CASSFSLAGNTGELFF
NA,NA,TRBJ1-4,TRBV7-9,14,TGTGCCAGCAGCTTAGGATACCCAGGGGAAAAACTGTTTTTT,CASSLGYPGEKLFF
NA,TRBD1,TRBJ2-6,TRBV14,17,TGTGCCAGCAGCCCGCACAGGGGTAGCTCTGGGGCCAACGTCCTGACTTTC,CASSPHRGSSGANVLTF
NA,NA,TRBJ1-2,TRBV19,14,TGTGCCAGTAACCCGGACAGAGCCATAGGTGGCTACACCTTC,CASNPDRAIGGYTF
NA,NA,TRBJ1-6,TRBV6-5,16,TGTGCCAGCAGTTACGAGCGGAGCTCCTATAATTCACCCCTCCACTTT,CASSYERSSYNSPLHF
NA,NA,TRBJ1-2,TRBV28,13,TGTGCCAGCAGCCCCGGGATCCTCTATGGCTACACCTTC,CASSPGILYGYTF